This T cell receptor (beta chain) was sequenced for a study of control samples from healthy donors and cancer patients. Trimming at V came to 0 bases and at J to 3 bases, leaving 4 bases not matched to a gene. Germline V gene sequence: CDR1 SGHRS, CDR2 YFSETQ. There are 17 residues in the CDR3. Assay used: immunoSEQ multiplex PCR; TCRdb lists only in-frame clones, some missing. Of tens of thousands of clones listed, roughly 93% are singletons. Sequencing was done on a sample of PBMCs. This receptor was obtained from a woman aged 45-59 years with head and neck cancer. The chain combines TRBV5-1 with TRBJ2-5; 14 positions agree with TRBD2. Here the CDR3 DNA reads TGCGCCAGCAGCTTGGCGGGACTAGCGGGAGTGGAAGAGACCCAGTACTTC. This encodes CASSLAGLAGVEETQYF.